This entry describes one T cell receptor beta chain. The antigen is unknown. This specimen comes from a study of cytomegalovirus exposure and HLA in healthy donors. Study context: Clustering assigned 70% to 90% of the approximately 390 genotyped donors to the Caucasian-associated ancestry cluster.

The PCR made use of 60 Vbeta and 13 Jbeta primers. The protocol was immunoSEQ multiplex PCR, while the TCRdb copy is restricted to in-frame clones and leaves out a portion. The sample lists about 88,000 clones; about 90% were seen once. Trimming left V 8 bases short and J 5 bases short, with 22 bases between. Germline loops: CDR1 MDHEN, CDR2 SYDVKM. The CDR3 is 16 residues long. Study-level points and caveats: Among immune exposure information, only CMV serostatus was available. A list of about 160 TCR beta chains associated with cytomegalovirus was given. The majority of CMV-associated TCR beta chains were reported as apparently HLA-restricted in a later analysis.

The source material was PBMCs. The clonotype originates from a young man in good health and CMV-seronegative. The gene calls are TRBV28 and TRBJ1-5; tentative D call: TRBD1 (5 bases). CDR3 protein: CASQPRQLLLYQPQHF. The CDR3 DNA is TGTGCCAGCCAGCCCCGACAGCTCCTTCTTTATCAGCCCCAGCATTTT.